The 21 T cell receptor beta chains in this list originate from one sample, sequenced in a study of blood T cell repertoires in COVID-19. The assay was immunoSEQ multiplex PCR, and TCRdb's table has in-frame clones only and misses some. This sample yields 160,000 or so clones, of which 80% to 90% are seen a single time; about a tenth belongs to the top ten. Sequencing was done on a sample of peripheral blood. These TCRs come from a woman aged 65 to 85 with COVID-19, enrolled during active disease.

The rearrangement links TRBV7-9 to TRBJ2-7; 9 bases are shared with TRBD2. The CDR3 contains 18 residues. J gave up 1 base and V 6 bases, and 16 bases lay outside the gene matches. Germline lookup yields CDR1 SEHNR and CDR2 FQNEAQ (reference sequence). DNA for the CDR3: TGTGCCAGCAGTACAGGAGTGTCTGGCGGGGGGGCTTCCTACGAGCAGTACTTC. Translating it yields CASSTGVSGGGASYEQYF.

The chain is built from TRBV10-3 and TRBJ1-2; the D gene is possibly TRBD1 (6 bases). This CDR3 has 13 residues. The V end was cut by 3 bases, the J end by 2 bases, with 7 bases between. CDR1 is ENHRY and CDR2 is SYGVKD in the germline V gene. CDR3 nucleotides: TGTGCCATCAGTGACAGGGGAAACTATGGCTACACCTTC. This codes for CAISDRGNYGYTF.

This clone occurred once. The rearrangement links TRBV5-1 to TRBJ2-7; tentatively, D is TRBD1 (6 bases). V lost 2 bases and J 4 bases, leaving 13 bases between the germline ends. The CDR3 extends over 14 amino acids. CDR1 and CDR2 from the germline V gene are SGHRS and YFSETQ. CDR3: CASSLDRDKYEQYF. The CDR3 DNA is TGCGCCAGCAGCTTAGACCGGGACAAGTACGAGCAGTACTTC.

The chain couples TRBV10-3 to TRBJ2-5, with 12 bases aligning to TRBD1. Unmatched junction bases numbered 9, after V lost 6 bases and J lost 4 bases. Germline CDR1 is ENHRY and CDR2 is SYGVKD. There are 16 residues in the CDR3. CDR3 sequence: CAISPSGTGGRETQYF. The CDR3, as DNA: TGTGCCATCAGCCCTTCCGGGACAGGGGGCCGAGAGACCCAGTACTTC.

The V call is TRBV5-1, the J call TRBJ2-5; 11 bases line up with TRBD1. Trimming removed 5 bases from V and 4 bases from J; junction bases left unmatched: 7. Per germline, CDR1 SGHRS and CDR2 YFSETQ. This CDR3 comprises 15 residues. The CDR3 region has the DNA TGCGCCAGCAGTTACCGGACAGGGGGCATAGAGACCCAGTACTTC. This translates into CASSYRTGGIETQYF.

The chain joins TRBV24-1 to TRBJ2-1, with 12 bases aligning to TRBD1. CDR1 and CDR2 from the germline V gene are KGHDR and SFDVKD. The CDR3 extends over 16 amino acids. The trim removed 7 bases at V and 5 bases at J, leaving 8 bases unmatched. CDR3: CATSEPGTGGHNEQFF. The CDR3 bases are TGTGCCACCAGCGAGCCCGGGACAGGGGGCCACAATGAGCAGTTCTTC.

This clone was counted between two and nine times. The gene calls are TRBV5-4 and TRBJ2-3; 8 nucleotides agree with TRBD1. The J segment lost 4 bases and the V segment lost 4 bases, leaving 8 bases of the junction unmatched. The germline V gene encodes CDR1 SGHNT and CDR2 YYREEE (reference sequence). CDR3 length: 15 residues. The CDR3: CASSPYRGSSDTQYF. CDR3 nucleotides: TGTGCCAGCAGCCCGTACAGGGGGTCATCAGATACGCAGTATTTT.

In DNA form, the CDR3 reads TGTGCCAGCAGTGAATGGACAGGGTTGGGTCAGCCCCAGCATTTT. Protein sequence: CASSEWTGLGQPQHF. The V and J genes are TRBV6-1 and TRBJ1-5; TRBD1 matches 8 bases. The CDR3 is made up of 15 amino acids. V lost 2 bases to trimming and J lost 6 bases; unmatched junction nucleotides: 6. CDR1 and CDR2 from the germline V gene are MNHNS and SASEGT.

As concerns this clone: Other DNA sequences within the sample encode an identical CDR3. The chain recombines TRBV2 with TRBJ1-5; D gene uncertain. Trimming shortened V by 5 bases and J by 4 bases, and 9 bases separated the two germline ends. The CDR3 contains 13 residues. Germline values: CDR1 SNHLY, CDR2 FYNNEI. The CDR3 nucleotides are TGTGCCAGCAGTCTAGGCCGTAATCAGCCCCAGCATTTT. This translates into CASSLGRNQPQHF.

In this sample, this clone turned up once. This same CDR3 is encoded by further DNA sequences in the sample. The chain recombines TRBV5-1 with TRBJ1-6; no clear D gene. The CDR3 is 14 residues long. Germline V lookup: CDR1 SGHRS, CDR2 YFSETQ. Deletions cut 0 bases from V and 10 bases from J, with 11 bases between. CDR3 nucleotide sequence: TGCGCCAGCAGCTTGGATCGGGGAGGGTCACCCCTCCACTTT. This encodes CASSLDRGGSPLHF.

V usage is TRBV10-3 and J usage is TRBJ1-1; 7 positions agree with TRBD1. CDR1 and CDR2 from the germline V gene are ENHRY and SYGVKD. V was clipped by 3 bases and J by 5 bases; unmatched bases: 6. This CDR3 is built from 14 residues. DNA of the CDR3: TGTGCCATCAGTGAATACGGGACAGAGACTGAAGCTTTCTTT. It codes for CAISEYGTETEAFF.

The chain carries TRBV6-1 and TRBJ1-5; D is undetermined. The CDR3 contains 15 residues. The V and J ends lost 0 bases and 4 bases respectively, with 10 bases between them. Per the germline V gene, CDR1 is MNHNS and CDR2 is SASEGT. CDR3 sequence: CASSEALGANQPQHF. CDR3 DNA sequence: TGTGCCAGCAGTGAAGCGCTGGGAGCTAATCAGCCCCAGCATTTT.

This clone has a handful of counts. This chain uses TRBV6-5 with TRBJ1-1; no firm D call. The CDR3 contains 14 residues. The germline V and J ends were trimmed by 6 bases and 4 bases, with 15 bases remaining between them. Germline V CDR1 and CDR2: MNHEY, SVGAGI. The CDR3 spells CASSRGGWGTEAFF. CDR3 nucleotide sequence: TGTGCCAGCAGCCGCGGAGGGTGGGGCACTGAAGCTTTCTTT.

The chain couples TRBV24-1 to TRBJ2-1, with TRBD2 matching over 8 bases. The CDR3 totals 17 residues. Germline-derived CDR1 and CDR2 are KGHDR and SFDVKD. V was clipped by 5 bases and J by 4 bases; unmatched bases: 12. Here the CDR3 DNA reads TGTGCCACCAGTGCTCCCCCCGGGGGGGCGAAGTACAATGAGCAGTTCTTC. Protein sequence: CATSAPPGGAKYNEQFF.

CDR3 in amino acids: CASSKGQGLFEQYF. The CDR3 coding sequence is TGTGCCAGTAGTAAGGGACAGGGTTTGTTCGAGCAGTACTTC. The chain couples TRBV19 to TRBJ2-7; TRBD1 matches 9 bases. The junction had 7 bases not matched to a gene; V was cut back by 4 bases and J by 6 bases. Germline V lookup: CDR1 LNHDA, CDR2 SQIVND (reference sequence). The CDR3 runs to 14 residues. Supplemented by reference TRBV19 and TRBJ2-7, the full variable domain reads DGGITQSPKYLFRKEGQNVTLSCEQNLNHDAMYWYRQDPGQGLRLIYYSQIVNDFQKGDIAEGYSVSREKKESFPLTVTSAQKNPTAFYLCASSKGQGLFEQYFGPGTRLTVT.

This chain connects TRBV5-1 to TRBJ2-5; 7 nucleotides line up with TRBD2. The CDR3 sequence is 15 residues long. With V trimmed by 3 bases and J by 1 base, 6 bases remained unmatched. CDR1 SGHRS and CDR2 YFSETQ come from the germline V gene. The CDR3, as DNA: TGCGCCAGCAGCTACCAAAGCGGGGCCCAAGAGACCCAGTACTTC. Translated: CASSYQSGAQETQYF.

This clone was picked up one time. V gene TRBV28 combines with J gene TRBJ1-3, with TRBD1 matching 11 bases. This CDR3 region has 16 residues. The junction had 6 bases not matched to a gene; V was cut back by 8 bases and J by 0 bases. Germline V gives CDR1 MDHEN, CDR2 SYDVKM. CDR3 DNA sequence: TGTGCCAGCCGGGACAGGGGGTTCAGCTCTGGAAACACCATATATTTT. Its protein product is CASRDRGFSSGNTIYF.

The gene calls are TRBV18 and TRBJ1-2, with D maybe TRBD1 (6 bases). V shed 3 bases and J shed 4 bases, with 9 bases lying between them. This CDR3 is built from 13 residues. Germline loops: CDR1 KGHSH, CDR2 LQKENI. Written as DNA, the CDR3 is TGTGCCAGCTCACCGGACAGCCCCTATGGCTACACCTTC. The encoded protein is CASSPDSPYGYTF.

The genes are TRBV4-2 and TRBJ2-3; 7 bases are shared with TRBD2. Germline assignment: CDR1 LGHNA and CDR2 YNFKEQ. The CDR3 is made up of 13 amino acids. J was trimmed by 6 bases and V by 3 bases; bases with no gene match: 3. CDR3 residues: CASSQGGGDTQYF. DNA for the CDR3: TGTGCCAGCAGCCAGGGGGGAGGGGATACGCAGTATTTT.

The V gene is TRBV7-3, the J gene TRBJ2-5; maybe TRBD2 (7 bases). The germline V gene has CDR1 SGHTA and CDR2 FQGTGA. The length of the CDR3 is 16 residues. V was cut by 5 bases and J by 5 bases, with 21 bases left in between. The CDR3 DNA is TGTGCCAGCAGCCCATCTTTGGGGGGGGGCATGGAGACCCAGTACTTC. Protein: CASSPSLGGGMETQYF.

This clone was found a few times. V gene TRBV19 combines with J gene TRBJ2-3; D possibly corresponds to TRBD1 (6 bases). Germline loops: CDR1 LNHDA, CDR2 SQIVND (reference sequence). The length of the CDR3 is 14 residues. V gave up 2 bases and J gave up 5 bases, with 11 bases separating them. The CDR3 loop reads CASSISQGKDTQYF. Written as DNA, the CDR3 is TGTGCCAGTAGTATAAGCCAGGGGAAAGATACGCAGTATTTT.